A single sample gave rise to the 18 T cell receptor beta chains below, sequenced in a study of identical twins (dated by TCRdb to about 2016). Receptor amplification or capture employed 5' RACE. For sequencing, an Illumina HiSeq 2000 was employed. TCRdb ran its own pipeline on the public reads, namely fastp trimming at Q25 and MiXCR clone calling, and kept in-frame beta chains. Duplicate CDR3 protein sequences are folded into a single record with the most common DNA and genes. The sample yields under 300,000 distinct CDR3 sequences; more than 13% were counted once. The ten largest clones add up to approximately 8.8% of the sample. The material sequenced was memory (CD45RO+) T cells sorted from blood. The label giving this sample's cell subset or site can be read as: CD45RO+ enriched T cells. Source of these receptors: a woman aged 18-29 years in good health.

This sequence joins TRBV6-6 and TRBJ2-2; D remains unclear. CDR3 length: 12 residues. CDR1 is MNHNY and CDR2 is SVGAGI in the germline V gene (reference sequence). Trimming took off 6 bases at V and 4 bases at J, with 6 bases between the two ends. The CDR3 here is CASSRRTGELFF. Here the CDR3 DNA reads TGTGCCAGCAGCCGTCGCACCGGGGAGCTGTTTTTT.

At least ten counts were recorded for this clonotype. The DNA is omitted, as the CDR3 cannot be located on it reliably, and the CDR3 follows TCRdb's listing. The chain uses TRBV15 and TRBJ1-1; the table's D call of TRBD1 was not tested on the DNA. A total of 13 residues make up the CDR3, ends included. CDR1 is LNHNV, CDR2 YYDKDF, per germline (reference sequence). The CDR3: CATSRVGQGSSFF.

The V and J genes are TRBV5-1 and TRBJ2-7, with a tentative D call TRBD2 (5 bases). The CDR3 has 14 amino acids. Trimming stripped 3 bases from V and 3 bases from J, with 13 bases between. The germline gives CDR1 SGHRS, CDR2 YFSETQ. The CDR3 nucleotides read TGCGCCAGCAGCTACAGCGTGGGGAGCTACGAGCAGTACTTC. It is translated as CASSYSVGSYEQYF.

Details on this clonotype: With a much larger clone just one base away, this may be a read error. This rearrangement joins TRBV10-3 to TRBJ2-3, with D perhaps given as TRBD1 or TRBD2 (5 bases each). Germline V gene lookup returns CDR1 ENHRY and CDR2 SYGVKD. CDR3 length equals 11 residues. CDR3 coding DNA: TGTGCCACCCGGGGCACAGATACGCACTATTTT. Residues: CATRGTDTHYF.

This clonotype turned up a few times. This chain connects TRBV6-1 to TRBJ2-7, with no clear D. The germline CDR1 and CDR2 sequences are MNHNS and SASEGT. V shed 10 bases and J shed 5 bases, with 18 bases lying between them. This CDR3 spans 13 amino acids. For the CDR3, the DNA is TGTGCCATCACCAGCTCTTTGTCGCACGAGCAGTACTTC. The encoded protein is CAITSSLSHEQYF.

The V and J genes are TRBV10-1 and TRBJ2-1, with no clear D. CDR1 and CDR2 (germline): WNHNN, SYGVQD (reference sequence). There are 13 residues in the CDR3. Deletions cut 2 bases from V and 6 bases from J, with 8 bases between. The CDR3 sequence: CASSEPPGNEQFF. CDR3 sequence (DNA): TGCGCCAGCAGTGAGCCCCCAGGCAATGAGCAGTTCTTC.

This chain connects TRBV12-3 or TRBV12-4 to TRBJ1-2, with 7 bases lining up with TRBD1. The junction had 9 bases not matched to a gene; V was cut back by 3 bases and J by 8 bases. This CDR3 contains 14 residues. In DNA, the CDR3 is TGTGCCAGCAGTTTTAACAGGGGCCAGCTGGGCTACACCTTC. This encodes CASSFNRGQLGYTF.

The rearrangement uses TRBV5-1 and TRBJ2-2; TRBD1 is a possible D gene (5 bases). The CDR3 runs to 14 residues. The V gene's germline CDR1 is SGHRS and CDR2 YFSETQ. With 0 bases removed from V and 3 bases from J, the gap between germline ends came to 6 bases. CDR3 nucleotides: TGCGCCAGCAGCTTGGTGGGGCACACCGGGGAGCTGTTTTTT. Its protein product is CASSLVGHTGELFF.

This clonotype appeared many times. The chain couples TRBV5-1 to TRBJ1-2, with D possibly TRBD1 on 5 matching bases. The length of the CDR3 is 15 residues. CDR1 SGHRS and CDR2 YFSETQ come from the germline V gene. V was cut by 4 bases and J by 7 bases, with 20 bases left in between. CDR3: CASSQTRDSSRGYTF. Written as DNA, the CDR3 is TGCGCCAGCAGCCAAACGCGGGACTCGAGCCGTGGCTACACCTTC.

This clonotype occurred a few times. The chain recombines TRBV5-1 with TRBJ2-5; possibly TRBD2 for D (6 bases). There are 17 residues in the CDR3. Trimming took off 4 bases at V and 5 bases at J, with 24 bases between the two ends. Germline assignment: CDR1 SGHRS and CDR2 YFSETQ. CDR3 region: CASSPGLPISGRETQYF. CDR3 nucleotide sequence: TGCGCCAGCAGCCCGGGACTCCCGATTTCGGGACGGGAGACCCAGTACTTC.

The V and J genes are TRBV7-9 and TRBJ1-2, with a possible D match to TRBD1 (6 bases). This CDR3 region has 13 residues. Trimming took off 8 bases at V and 8 bases at J, with 18 bases between the two ends. CDR1 is SEHNR and CDR2 is FQNEAQ in the germline V gene (reference sequence). Written as DNA, the CDR3 is TGTGCCAGCGGGTCGTCGGGGGGCGCGGGCTACACCTTC. This gives the protein CASGSSGGAGYTF.

CDR3 in amino acids: CASTPTGTNSPLHF. The CDR3 coding sequence is TGTGCCAGCACCCCGACAGGAACCAATTCACCCCTCCACTTT. The chain joins TRBV12-3 or TRBV12-4 to TRBJ1-6, with a tentative D call TRBD1 (6 bases). The V and J ends lost 7 bases and 7 bases respectively, with 14 bases between them. The CDR3 runs 14 residues.

Concerning this clonotype itself: The junction departs from germline at one end; a sequencing error may be responsible. The genes are TRBV5-1 and TRBJ2-7; 8 nucleotides line up with TRBD1. Germline CDR1 and CDR2: SGHRS and YFSETQ. The CDR3 is 14 residues long. CDR3 nucleotides: TGCGCCAGCAGCCTGGGACAGGTCTCCAACGAGCAGTACTTC. Translated, it gives CASSLGQVSNEQYF.

The gene calls are TRBV20-1 and TRBJ2-7; 8 bases align to TRBD1. V lost 3 bases, J lost 9 bases, and 22 bases stayed unmatched. This CDR3 spans 17 amino acids. CDR1 and CDR2 from the germline V gene are DFQATT and SNEGSKA (reference sequence). CDR3: CSASLGQARTSGRGQYF. The CDR3 DNA reads as TGCAGTGCTAGCCTGGGACAGGCTCGAACGAGTGGCCGAGGGCAGTACTTC.

The chain couples TRBV3-1 to TRBJ1-6; a possible D gene is TRBD1 (5 bases). The CDR3 totals 16 residues. Trimming cost V 0 bases and J 8 bases, with 14 bases left between them. Germline V gene data show CDR1 as LGHDT and CDR2 as YNNKEL (reference sequence). Here the CDR3 reads CASSQDAAWGYSPLHF. CDR3 in DNA: TGTGCCAGCAGCCAAGATGCGGCCTGGGGGTATTCACCCCTCCACTTT.

This clonotype was seen ten or more times. The chain is built from TRBV7-9 and TRBJ2-7, with unresolved D. CDR3 length: 12 amino acids. Germline CDR1 reads SEHNR; CDR2 reads FQNEAQ (reference sequence). V was clipped by 5 bases and J by 3 bases, with 8 bases between them. CDR3 nucleotide sequence: TGTGCCAGCAGCCGGCAGGACTACGAGCAGTACTTC. Its protein is CASSRQDYEQYF.

The sample holds many counts of this clonotype. V gene TRBV7-9 combines with J gene TRBJ1-2, with 7 bases matching TRBD1. This CDR3 comprises 13 residues. Germline V gene sequence: CDR1 SEHNR, CDR2 FQNEAQ (reference sequence). The ends lost 7 bases at V and 4 bases at J; junction bases unmatched: 6. As DNA, the CDR3 is TGTGCCAGCACCCGGGGACAGATCTATGGCTACACCTTC. Residues: CASTRGQIYGYTF.

Only a few counts were recorded for this clonotype. This chain uses TRBV12-3 or TRBV12-4 with TRBJ2-5, with D tentatively TRBD1 (5 bases). The CDR3 totals 16 residues. Between the trimmed V and J ends, which lost 4 bases and 2 bases, there was a span of 17 bases. The CDR3 reads CASSWGRAQRQETQYF. The CDR3 nucleotides read TGTGCCAGCAGTTGGGGCAGGGCCCAGAGGCAAGAGACCCAGTACTTC.